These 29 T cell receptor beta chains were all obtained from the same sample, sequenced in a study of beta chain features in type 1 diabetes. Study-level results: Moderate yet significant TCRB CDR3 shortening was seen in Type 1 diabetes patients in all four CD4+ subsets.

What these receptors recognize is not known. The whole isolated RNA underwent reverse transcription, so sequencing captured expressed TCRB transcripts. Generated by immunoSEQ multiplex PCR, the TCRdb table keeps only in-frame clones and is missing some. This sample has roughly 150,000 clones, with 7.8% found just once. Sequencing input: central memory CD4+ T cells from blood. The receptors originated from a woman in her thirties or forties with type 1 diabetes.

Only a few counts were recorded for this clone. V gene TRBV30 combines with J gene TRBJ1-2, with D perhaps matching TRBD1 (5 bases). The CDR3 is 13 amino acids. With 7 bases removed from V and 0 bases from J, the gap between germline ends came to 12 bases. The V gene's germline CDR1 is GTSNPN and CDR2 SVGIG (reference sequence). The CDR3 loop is CASPRTSNYGYTF. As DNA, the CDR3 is TGTGCCTCGCCCAGGACATCTAACTATGGCTACACCTTC.

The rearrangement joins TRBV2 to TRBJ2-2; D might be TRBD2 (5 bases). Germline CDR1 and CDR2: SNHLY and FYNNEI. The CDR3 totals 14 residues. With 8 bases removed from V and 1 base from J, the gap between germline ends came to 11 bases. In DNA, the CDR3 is TGTGCCAGCCACGGACTGGTGAACACCGGGGAGCTGTTTTTT. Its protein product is CASHGLVNTGELFF.

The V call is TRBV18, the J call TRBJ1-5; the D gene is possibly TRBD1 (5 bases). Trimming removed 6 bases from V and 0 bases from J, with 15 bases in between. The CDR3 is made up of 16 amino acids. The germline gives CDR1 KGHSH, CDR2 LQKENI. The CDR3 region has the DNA TGTGCCAGCTCCCCTGGGGCAAGTAATAGCAATCAGCCCCAGCATTTT. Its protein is CASSPGASNSNQPQHF.

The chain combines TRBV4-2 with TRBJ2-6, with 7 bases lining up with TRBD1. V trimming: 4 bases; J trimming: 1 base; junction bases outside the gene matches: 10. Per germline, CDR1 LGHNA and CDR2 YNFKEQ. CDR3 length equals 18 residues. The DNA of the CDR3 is TGTGCCAGCAGCCTCCCACAGGGGACCGGGTCTGGGGCCAACGTCCTGACTTTC. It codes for CASSLPQGTGSGANVLTF.

CDR3 sequence (DNA): TGTGCCATCAGTGAGTCGAGGACAGGGAATTCACCCCTCCACTTT. Translated, it gives CAISESRTGNSPLHF. This chain connects TRBV10-3 to TRBJ1-6; TRBD1 matches 8 bases. After removal of 0 bases from V and 7 bases from J, the junction contained 2 bases not matched to a gene. Germline CDR1 ENHRY, CDR2 SYGVKD. This CDR3 has 15 residues.

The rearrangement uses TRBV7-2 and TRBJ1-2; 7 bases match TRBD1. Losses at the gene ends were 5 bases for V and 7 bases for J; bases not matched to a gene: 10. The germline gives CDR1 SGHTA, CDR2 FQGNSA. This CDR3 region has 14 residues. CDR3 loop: CASSSRQGLGGYTF. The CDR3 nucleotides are TGTGCCAGCAGCAGTAGACAGGGCCTCGGTGGCTACACCTTC.

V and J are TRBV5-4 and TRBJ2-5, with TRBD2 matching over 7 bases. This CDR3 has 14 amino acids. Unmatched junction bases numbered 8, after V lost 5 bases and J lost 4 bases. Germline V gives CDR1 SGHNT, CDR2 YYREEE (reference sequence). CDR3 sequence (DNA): TGTGCCAGCAGAATCTTCGGGGGGAGAGAGACCCAGTACTTC. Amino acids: CASRIFGGRETQYF.

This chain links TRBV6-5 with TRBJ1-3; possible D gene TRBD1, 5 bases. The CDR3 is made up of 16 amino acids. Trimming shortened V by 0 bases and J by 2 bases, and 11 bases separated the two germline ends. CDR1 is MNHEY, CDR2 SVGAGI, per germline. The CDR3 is CASSYSRQGTGNTIYF. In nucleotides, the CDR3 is TGTGCCAGCAGTTACTCGAGGCAGGGCACTGGAAACACCATATATTTT.

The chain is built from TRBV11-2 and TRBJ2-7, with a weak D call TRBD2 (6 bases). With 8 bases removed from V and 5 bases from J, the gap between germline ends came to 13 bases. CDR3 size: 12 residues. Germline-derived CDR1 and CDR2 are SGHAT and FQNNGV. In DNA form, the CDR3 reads TGTGCCAGCGACGCCGGGAGACACGAGCAGTACTTC. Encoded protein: CASDAGRHEQYF.

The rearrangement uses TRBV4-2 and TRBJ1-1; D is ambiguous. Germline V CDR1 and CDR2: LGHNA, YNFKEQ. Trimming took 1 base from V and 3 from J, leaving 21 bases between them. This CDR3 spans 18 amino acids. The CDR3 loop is CASSQGSPEGPGDTEAFF. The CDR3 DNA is TGTGCCAGCAGCCAAGGCAGCCCGGAAGGCCCCGGGGACACTGAAGCTTTCTTT.

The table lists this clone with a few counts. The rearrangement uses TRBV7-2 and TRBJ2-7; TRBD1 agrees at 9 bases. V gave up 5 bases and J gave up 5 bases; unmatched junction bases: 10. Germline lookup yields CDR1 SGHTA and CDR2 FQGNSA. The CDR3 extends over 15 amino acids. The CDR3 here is CASSAQGAEFDEQYF. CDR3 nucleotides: TGTGCCAGCAGCGCACAGGGGGCCGAATTCGACGAGCAGTACTTC.

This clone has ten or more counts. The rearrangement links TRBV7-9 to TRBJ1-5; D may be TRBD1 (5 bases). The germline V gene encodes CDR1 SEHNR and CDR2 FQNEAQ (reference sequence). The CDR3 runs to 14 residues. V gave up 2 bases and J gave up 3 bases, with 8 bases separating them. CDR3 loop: CASSLQGDNQPQHF. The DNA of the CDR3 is TGTGCCAGCAGCTTACAAGGGGACAATCAGCCCCAGCATTTT.

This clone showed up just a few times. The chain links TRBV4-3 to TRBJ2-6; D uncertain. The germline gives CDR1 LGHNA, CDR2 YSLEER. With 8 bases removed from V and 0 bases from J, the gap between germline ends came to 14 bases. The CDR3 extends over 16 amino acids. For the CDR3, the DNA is TGCGCCAGCTGTGGTAGTACGGTCTCTGGGGCCAACGTCCTGACTTTC. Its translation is CASCGSTVSGANVLTF.

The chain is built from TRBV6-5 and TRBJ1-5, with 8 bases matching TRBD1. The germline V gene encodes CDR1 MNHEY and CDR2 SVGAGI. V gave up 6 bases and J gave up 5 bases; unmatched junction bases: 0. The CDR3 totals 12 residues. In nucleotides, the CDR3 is TGTGCCAGCAGACAGGGGGATCAGCCCCAGCATTTT. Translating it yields CASRQGDQPQHF.

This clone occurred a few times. The CDR3: CASSFIAGVRSEQYF. In DNA, the CDR3 is TGTGCCAGCAGCTTTATAGCGGGAGTGCGATCCGAGCAGTACTTC. This chain links TRBV7-2 with TRBJ2-7, with 9 positions matching TRBD2. Germline trimming cut 3 bases from V and 6 bases from J; bases unmatched to any gene: 9. The CDR3 sequence is 15 residues long. The germline V gene encodes CDR1 SGHTA and CDR2 FQGNSA.

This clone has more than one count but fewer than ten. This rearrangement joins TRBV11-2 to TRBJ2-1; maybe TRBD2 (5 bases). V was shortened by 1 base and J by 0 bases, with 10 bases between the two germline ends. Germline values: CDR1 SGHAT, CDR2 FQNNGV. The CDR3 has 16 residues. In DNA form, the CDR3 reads TGTGCCAGCAGCTTAGTTGGAGGCCTCTCCTACAATGAGCAGTTCTTC. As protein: CASSLVGGLSYNEQFF.

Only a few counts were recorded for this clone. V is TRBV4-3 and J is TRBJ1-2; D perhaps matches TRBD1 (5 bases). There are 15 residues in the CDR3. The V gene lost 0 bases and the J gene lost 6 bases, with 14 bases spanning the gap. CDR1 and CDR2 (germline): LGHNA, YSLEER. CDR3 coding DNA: TGCGCCAGCAGCCAAGAGGGTCAGGGTGAGGATGGCTACACCTTC. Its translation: CASSQEGQGEDGYTF.

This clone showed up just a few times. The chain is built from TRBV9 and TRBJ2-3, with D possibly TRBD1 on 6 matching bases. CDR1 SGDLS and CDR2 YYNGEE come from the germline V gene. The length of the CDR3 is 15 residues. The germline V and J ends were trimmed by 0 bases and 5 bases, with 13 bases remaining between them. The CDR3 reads CASSVGGGRLDTQYF. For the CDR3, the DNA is TGTGCCAGCAGCGTAGGAGGGGGAAGGCTAGATACGCAGTATTTT.

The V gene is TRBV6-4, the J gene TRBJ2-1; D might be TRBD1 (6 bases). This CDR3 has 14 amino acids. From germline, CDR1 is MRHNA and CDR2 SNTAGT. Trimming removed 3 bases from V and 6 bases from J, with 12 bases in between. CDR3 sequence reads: CASSELQGSNEQFF. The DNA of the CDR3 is TGTGCCAGCAGTGAGTTACAGGGTAGCAATGAGCAGTTCTTC.

CDR3 region: CASSDHGNQPQHF. In DNA form, the CDR3 reads TGTGCCAGCAGTGACCACGGGAATCAGCCCCAGCATTTT. The chain couples TRBV6-5 to TRBJ1-5, with D hard to call. This CDR3 region has 13 residues. The germline V and J ends were trimmed by 5 bases and 4 bases, with 9 bases remaining between them. Germline CDR1 reads MNHEY; CDR2 reads SVGAGI.

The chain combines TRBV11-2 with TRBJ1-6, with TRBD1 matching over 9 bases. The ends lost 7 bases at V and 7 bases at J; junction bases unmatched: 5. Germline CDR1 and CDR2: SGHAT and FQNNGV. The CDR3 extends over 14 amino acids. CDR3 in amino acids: CASTPGTGNSPLHF. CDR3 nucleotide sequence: TGTGCCAGCACCCCCGGGACAGGGAATTCACCCCTCCACTTT. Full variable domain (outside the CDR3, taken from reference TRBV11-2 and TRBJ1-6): EAGVAQSPRYKIIEKRQSVAFWCNPISGHATLYWYQQILGQGPKLLIQFQNNGVVDDSQLPKDRFSAERLKGVDSTLKIQPAKLEDSAVYLCASTPGTGNSPLHFGNGTRLTVT.

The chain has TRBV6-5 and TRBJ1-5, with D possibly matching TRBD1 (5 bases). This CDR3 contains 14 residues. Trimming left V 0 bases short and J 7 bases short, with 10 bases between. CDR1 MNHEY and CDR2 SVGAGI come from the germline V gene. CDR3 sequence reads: CASSYSRGAQPQHF. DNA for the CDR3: TGTGCCAGCAGTTACTCTCGCGGGGCACAGCCCCAGCATTTT.

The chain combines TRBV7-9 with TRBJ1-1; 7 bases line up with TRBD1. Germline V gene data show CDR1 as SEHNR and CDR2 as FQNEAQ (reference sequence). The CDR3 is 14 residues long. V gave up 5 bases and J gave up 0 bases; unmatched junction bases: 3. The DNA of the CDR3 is TGTGCCAGCAGCCCAGGACAGGTGAACACTGAAGCTTTCTTT. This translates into CASSPGQVNTEAFF.

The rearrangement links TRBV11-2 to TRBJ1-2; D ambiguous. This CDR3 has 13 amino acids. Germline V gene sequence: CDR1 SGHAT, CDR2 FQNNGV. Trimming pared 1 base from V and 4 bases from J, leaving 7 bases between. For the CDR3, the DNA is TGTGCCAGCAGCTTAGGGCCCTCCTATGGCTACACCTTC. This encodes CASSLGPSYGYTF.

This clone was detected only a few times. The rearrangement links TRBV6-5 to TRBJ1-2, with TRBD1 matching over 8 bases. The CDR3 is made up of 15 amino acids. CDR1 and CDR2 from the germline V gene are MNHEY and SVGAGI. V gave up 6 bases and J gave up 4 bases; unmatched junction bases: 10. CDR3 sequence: CASSVTGVPVYGYTF. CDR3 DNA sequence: TGTGCCAGCAGCGTGACAGGGGTCCCTGTCTATGGCTACACCTTC.

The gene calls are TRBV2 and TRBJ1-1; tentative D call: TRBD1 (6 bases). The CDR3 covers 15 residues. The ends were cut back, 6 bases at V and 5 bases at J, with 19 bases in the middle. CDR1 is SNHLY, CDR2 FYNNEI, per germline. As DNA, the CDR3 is TGTGCCAGCAGAAGAAGGACAGCCTCTGGGACTGAAGCTTTCTTT. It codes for CASRRRTASGTEAFF. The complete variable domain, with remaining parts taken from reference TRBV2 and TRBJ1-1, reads EPEVTQTPSHQVTQMGQEVILRCVPISNHLYFYWYRQILGQKVEFLVSFYNNEISEKSEIFDDQFSVERPDGSNFTLKIRSTKLEDSAMYFCASRRRTASGTEAFFGQGTRLTVV.

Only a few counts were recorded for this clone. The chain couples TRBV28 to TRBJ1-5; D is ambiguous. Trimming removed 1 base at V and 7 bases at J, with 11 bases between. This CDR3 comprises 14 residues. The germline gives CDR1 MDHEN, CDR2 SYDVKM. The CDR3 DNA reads TGTGCCAGCAGTTTATACAGCTTCAAACAGCCCCAGCATTTT. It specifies CASSLYSFKQPQHF.

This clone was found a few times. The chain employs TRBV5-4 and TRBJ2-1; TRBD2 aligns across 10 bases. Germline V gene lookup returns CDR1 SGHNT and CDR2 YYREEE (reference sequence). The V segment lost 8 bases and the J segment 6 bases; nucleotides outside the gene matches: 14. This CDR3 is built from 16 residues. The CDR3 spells CASKAGGTERLNEQFF. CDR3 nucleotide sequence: TGTGCCAGTAAAGCGGGAGGGACCGAAAGACTCAATGAGCAGTTCTTC.

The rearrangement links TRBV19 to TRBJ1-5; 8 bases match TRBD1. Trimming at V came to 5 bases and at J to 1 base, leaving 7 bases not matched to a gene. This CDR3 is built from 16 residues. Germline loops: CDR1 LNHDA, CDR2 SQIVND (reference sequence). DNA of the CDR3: TGTGCCAGTAGTTTCCTCCAGGGGGCCAGCAATCAGCCCCAGCATTTT. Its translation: CASSFLQGASNQPQHF.